The 18 T cell receptor beta chains below come from one sample, sequenced in a study of long-term antiretroviral therapy in people with HIV. Investigators performed immunoSEQ version v3.0 at survey level. The repertoire was sequenced with immunoSEQ multiplex PCR; TCRdb's copy has only in-frame clones and lacks some. The data hold about 23,000 clones, with almost 85% observed a single time. The source was unsorted PBMCs, collected 0.3 years after starting antiretroviral therapy. These receptors were collected from a man aged 45-65 years with HIV.

This chain connects TRBV7-9 to TRBJ2-7; 8 bases map to TRBD2. Germline V gene lookup returns CDR1 SEHNR and CDR2 FQNEAQ (reference sequence). This CDR3 spans 15 amino acids. The ends lost 5 bases at V and 2 bases at J; junction bases unmatched: 8. CDR3 loop: CASSGGTRLTYEQYF. In nucleotides, the CDR3 is TGTGCCAGCAGCGGAGGGACTAGGTTGACCTACGAGCAGTACTTC.

In DNA form, the CDR3 reads TGTGCCAGCAGCTTGACCGACAGGGCTAACTATGGCTACACCTTC. It encodes CASSLTDRANYGYTF. The rearrangement joins TRBV5-4 to TRBJ1-2; TRBD1 aligns across 7 bases. This CDR3 is built from 15 residues. The V and J ends lost 1 base and 0 bases, in that order; junction bases with no gene match: 3. Germline CDR1 and CDR2: SGHNT and YYREEE (reference sequence).

The CDR3 DNA reads as TGTGCCAGTAGTCCAACCGGGCCCAATTTAAACTTCAACTATGGCTACACCTTC. Translation gives CASSPTGPNLNFNYGYTF. The V call is TRBV19, the J call TRBJ1-2, with D uncertain. Germline V gene lookup returns CDR1 LNHDA and CDR2 SQIVND (reference sequence). V was clipped by 5 bases and J by 2 bases, with 24 bases between them. This CDR3 is built from 18 residues.

J is TRBJ2-7 and V is TRBV5-6; D gene uncertain. Deletions cut 8 bases from V and 0 bases from J, with 6 bases between. Per the germline V gene, CDR1 is SGHDT and CDR2 is YYEEEE. The CDR3 runs to 11 residues. As DNA, the CDR3 is TGTGCCAGTAGGGACTCCTACGAGCAGTACTTC. This translates into CASRDSYEQYF.

The rearrangement links TRBV30 to TRBJ2-5, with TRBD1 matching 10 bases. The CDR3 sequence is 14 residues long. V gave up 2 bases and J gave up 5 bases; unmatched junction bases: 5. Germline CDR1 and CDR2: GTSNPN and SVGIG (reference sequence). CDR3: CAWSYDRGLETQYF. For the CDR3, the DNA is TGTGCCTGGAGTTACGACAGGGGGCTTGAGACCCAGTACTTC. Full variable domain (outside the CDR3, taken from reference TRBV30 and TRBJ2-5): SQTIHQWPATLVQPVGSPLSLECTVEGTSNPNLYWYRQAAGRGLQLLFYSVGIGQISSEVPQNLSASRPQDRQFILSSKKLLLSDSGFYLCAWSYDRGLETQYFGPGTRLLVL.

The rearrangement uses TRBV11-3 and TRBJ2-1; 10 positions match TRBD2. The length of the CDR3 is 16 residues. Trimming took 5 bases from V and 7 from J; bases not matched to a gene: 11. Germline lookup yields CDR1 SGHNT and CDR2 YENEEA. CDR3 sequence (DNA): TGTGCCAGCAGCGGCTGGGAGGAGCGGGAGGGGAATGAGCAGTTCTTC. It is translated as CASSGWEEREGNEQFF.

The J gene is TRBJ2-7, the V gene TRBV10-2; no firm D call. The CDR3 sequence is 14 residues long. V was pared by 3 bases and J by 3 bases, with 12 bases between. Germline values: CDR1 WSHSY, CDR2 SAAADI. The CDR3 sequence is CASSDRKSDYEQYF. Here the CDR3 DNA reads TGCGCCAGCAGTGATAGAAAGTCGGACTACGAGCAGTACTTC.

This chain joins TRBV9 and TRBJ2-2, with TRBD1 matching over 11 bases. The V gene's germline CDR1 is SGDLS and CDR2 YYNGEE. With V trimmed by 3 bases and J by 4 bases, 5 bases remained unmatched. The CDR3 spans 16 residues. CDR3 protein: CASSGPGQGVTGELFF. The CDR3 DNA reads as TGTGCCAGCAGCGGCCCGGGACAGGGGGTCACCGGGGAGCTGTTTTTT.

The chain links TRBV7-9 to TRBJ1-1, with D possibly being TRBD1 (5 bases). Between the trimmed V and J ends, which lost 8 bases and 0 bases, there was a span of 13 bases. Germline V gene lookup returns CDR1 SEHNR and CDR2 FQNEAQ (reference sequence). This CDR3 region has 14 residues. The CDR3 sequence: CASPLGQVNTEAFF. The CDR3, as DNA: TGTGCCAGCCCCCTGGGGCAAGTGAACACTGAAGCTTTCTTT. The entire variable domain, with the rest obtained from reference TRBV7-9 and TRBJ1-1, is as follows: DTGVSQNPRHKITKRGQNVTFRCDPISEHNRLYWYRQTLGQGPEFLTYFQNEAQLEKSRLLSDRFSAERPKGSFSTLEIQRTEQGDSAMYLCASPLGQVNTEAFFGQGTRLTVV.

The rearrangement uses TRBV6-5 and TRBJ2-7, with D unclear. Trimming stripped 4 bases from V and 2 bases from J, with 9 bases between. In germline, CDR1 is MNHEY, CDR2 SVGAGI. The CDR3 spans 13 residues. CDR3 bases: TGTGCCAGCAGTTGGGATACCGCCTACGAGCAGTACTTC. Its protein product is CASSWDTAYEQYF.

This rearrangement joins TRBV18 to TRBJ1-3, with TRBD1 matching 7 bases. Germline assignment: CDR1 KGHSH and CDR2 LQKENI. CDR3 length: 19 amino acids. The V segment lost 3 bases and the J segment 0 bases; nucleotides outside the gene matches: 14. CDR3 amino acids: CASSPYSRQGGGSGNTIYF. The CDR3 DNA reads as TGTGCCAGCTCACCCTACTCTCGACAGGGTGGCGGCTCTGGAAACACCATATATTTT. The variable domain in full, with the rest retrieved from reference TRBV18 and TRBJ1-3, is NAGVMQNPRHLVRRRGQEARLRCSPMKGHSHVYWYRQLPEEGLKFMVYLQKENIIDESGMPKERFSAEFPKEGPSILRIQQVVRGDSAAYFCASSPYSRQGGGSGNTIYFGEGSWLTVV.

The gene calls are TRBV6-6 and TRBJ2-7; 9 nucleotides match TRBD1. Per germline, CDR1 MNHNY and CDR2 SVGAGI (reference sequence). J gave up 4 bases and V 0 bases, and 7 bases lay outside the gene matches. The CDR3 consists of 16 residues. CDR3 region: CASSYSRQGVRYEQYF. For the CDR3, the DNA is TGTGCCAGCAGTTACTCGAGACAGGGGGTTAGATACGAGCAGTACTTC.

This CDR3 reads CASYKLSAGGADTQYF. In DNA, the CDR3 is TGTGCCAGCTACAAGTTATCAGCGGGGGGCGCAGATACGCAGTATTTT. The chain is built from TRBV27 and TRBJ2-3; 9 bases agree with TRBD2. V lost 8 bases and J lost 4; bases outside the gene matches: 13. The germline CDR1 and CDR2 sequences are MNHEY and SMNVEV (reference sequence). The CDR3 spans 16 residues.

The rearrangement uses TRBV29-1 and TRBJ1-1; weak D call: TRBD1 (6 bases). Germline V gives CDR1 SQVTM, CDR2 ANQGSEA. The CDR3 has 14 residues. Trimming removed 6 bases at V and 3 bases at J, with 17 bases between. For the CDR3, the DNA is TGCAGCGTGGGGGGCAGGACCCGGTACACTGAAGCTTTCTTT. This encodes CSVGGRTRYTEAFF.

Worth noting for this clone: One end of the junction varies from germline; a read error may be responsible. The V gene is TRBV7-2, the J gene TRBJ2-7, with 10 bases matching TRBD2. There are 13 residues in the CDR3. CDR1 and CDR2 (germline): SGHTA, FQGNSA. DNA of the CDR3: TGTGCCAGCAGCCTAGCGGGAGTATCCGAGCAGTACTTC. Encoded protein: CASSLAGVSEQYF.

The gene calls are TRBV7-3 and TRBJ2-2; D is ambiguous. Trimming stripped 0 bases from V and 4 bases from J, with 3 bases between. CDR3 length: 13 amino acids. Germline V gene sequence: CDR1 SGHTA, CDR2 FQGTGA. DNA of the CDR3: TGTGCCAGCAGCTTAACGGGCACCGGGGAGCTGTTTTTT. As protein: CASSLTGTGELFF.

The CDR3 coding sequence is TGTGCCAGTAGCACGAGGACAGTAACCTACGAGCAGTACTTC. It encodes CASSTRTVTYEQYF. The gene calls are TRBV19 and TRBJ2-7, with a tentative D call TRBD1 (6 bases). Germline V lookup: CDR1 LNHDA, CDR2 SQIVND (reference sequence). This CDR3 contains 14 residues. The V gene lost 6 bases and the J gene lost 2 bases, with 14 bases spanning the gap.

V gene TRBV27 combines with J gene TRBJ2-7; 7 bases are shared with TRBD2. Germline V gene lookup returns CDR1 MNHEY and CDR2 SMNVEV (reference sequence). The J segment lost 2 bases and the V segment lost 3 bases, leaving 4 bases of the junction unmatched. This CDR3 comprises 14 residues. CDR3 in DNA: TGTGCCAGCAGTTTGCGCGGGGGTCCCTACGAGCAGTACTTC. This encodes CASSLRGGPYEQYF.